This T cell receptor beta chain comes out of a study of blood T cell repertoires in COVID-19. Study-level background: The samples span acute and convalescent COVID-19 from the United States, Italy and Spain. T cells, B-cell-depleted T cells, or PBMCs provided the cDNA or gDNA that served as material.

This CDR3 has 17 residues. V gave up 3 bases and J gave up 4 bases, with 21 bases separating them. Germline V CDR1 and CDR2: MGHRA, YSYEKL. Seattle researchers signed up patients amid active infection and tracked them longitudinally. In the study's own analysis: Estimation of nucleated cell counts was performed using reference gene primer amplification. Produced via immunoSEQ multiplex PCR; TCRdb's table is partial and in-frame only. V and J calls and clone size are as listed in that table; D and trimming were resolved from the DNA. Found here are 350,000 or so clones, 88% of them singletons; the top ten hold 1.5% to 2%.

The specimen was peripheral blood. The V call is TRBV4-1, the J call TRBJ1-2, with D perhaps TRBD1 (5 bases). The clonotype comes from a woman aged 30 to 39 with COVID-19, enrolled during active disease. CDR3 sequence reads: CASSQTPQGFPTYGYTF. The CDR3, as DNA: TGCGCCAGCAGCCAGACCCCCCAGGGCTTCCCCACCTATGGCTACACCTTC.